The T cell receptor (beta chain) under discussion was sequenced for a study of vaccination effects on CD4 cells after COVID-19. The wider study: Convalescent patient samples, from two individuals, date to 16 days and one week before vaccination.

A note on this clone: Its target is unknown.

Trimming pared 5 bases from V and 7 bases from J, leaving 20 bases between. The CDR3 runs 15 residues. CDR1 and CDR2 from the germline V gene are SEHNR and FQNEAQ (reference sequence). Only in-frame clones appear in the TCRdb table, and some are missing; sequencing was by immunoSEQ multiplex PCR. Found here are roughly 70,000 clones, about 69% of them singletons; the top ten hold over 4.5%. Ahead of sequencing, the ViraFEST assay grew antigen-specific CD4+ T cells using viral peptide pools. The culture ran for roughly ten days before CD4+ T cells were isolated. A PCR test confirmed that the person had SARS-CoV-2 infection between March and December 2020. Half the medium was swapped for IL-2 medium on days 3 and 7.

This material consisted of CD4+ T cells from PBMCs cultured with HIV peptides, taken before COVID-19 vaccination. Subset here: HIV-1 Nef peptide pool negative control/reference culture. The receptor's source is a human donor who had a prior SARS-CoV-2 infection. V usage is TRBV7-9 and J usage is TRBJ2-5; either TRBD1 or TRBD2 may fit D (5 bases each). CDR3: CASSPYPSRGGTQYF. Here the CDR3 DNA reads TGTGCCAGCAGCCCTTACCCGTCGAGGGGCGGGACCCAGTACTTC.